This TCR beta chain was identified in a study of T cells in pancreatic ductal adenocarcinoma. Broader study findings: Results skew toward the minority of patients with early-stage disease. Enrichment of CD45RO+ effector over naive T cells in tumors may bias clonality. Mean clonality was around 0.11 in tumors and about 0.069 in blood, not significantly different. Compared with tumor, blood showed more total productive templates and roughly 8-fold more clonotypes.

This clone was seen more than once but under ten times. As yet, its antigen is unknown. This sample also contains other DNA sequences that code for the same CDR3. Some clones are missing from TCRdb's copy, which holds only in-frame ones; the method was immunoSEQ multiplex PCR. The sample has over 15,000 clones, 88% seen once. The selected patients with pancreatic ductal adenocarcinoma had surgery but no neoadjuvant therapy. Germline CDR1 reads MNHNS; CDR2 reads SASEGT. V lost 4 bases and J 1 base, leaving 11 bases between the germline ends. The CDR3 loop spans 15 amino acids. Specimen: PBMCs. The genes are TRBV6-1 and TRBJ1-5, with TRBD1 as a possible D gene (6 bases). The TCR sequence derives from a human donor with pancreatic ductal adenocarcinoma. The CDR3 is CASSVGRGSNQPQHF. The CDR3 nucleotides are TGTGCCAGCAGTGTAGGCAGGGGAAGCAATCAGCCCCAGCATTTT.